The 10 T cell receptor beta chains below come from one sample, sequenced in a study of cytomegalovirus exposure and HLA in healthy donors. Researchers ran the PCR with 60 Vbeta and 13 Jbeta primers. Clones were read by immunoSEQ multiplex PCR, and TCRdb kept only the in-frame ones, dropping some. The sample has 85,000 to 100,000 clones; 65% to 85% are singletons. Specimen: PBMCs. The receptors were gathered from a man aged 40-55 years in good health and CMV-seronegative.

The CDR3 region has the DNA TGCGCCAGCAGCCGTGCGACAGGGGGCTCCAATGAGCAGTTCTTC. This sequence encodes CASSRATGGSNEQFF. The chain links TRBV5-1 to TRBJ2-1; TRBD1 matches at 10 bases. This CDR3 has 15 amino acids. Germline loops: CDR1 SGHRS, CDR2 YFSETQ. Trimming at V came to 4 bases and at J to 6 bases, leaving 7 bases not matched to a gene.

This chain connects TRBV29-1 to TRBJ2-2; no reliable D call. Trimming took off 1 base at V and 7 bases at J, with 13 bases between the two ends. CDR3 size: 14 residues. Germline V gene sequence: CDR1 SQVTM, CDR2 ANQGSEA. CDR3 in DNA: TGCAGCGTTGAAGTGGCAGGCGTAAGCGGGGAGCTGTTTTTT. It yields the protein CSVEVAGVSGELFF.

The V and J genes are TRBV15 and TRBJ1-1; D is ambiguous. CDR3 length: 14 residues. Trimming took 0 bases from V and 1 from J, leaving 6 bases between them. Germline lookup yields CDR1 LNHNV and CDR2 YYDKDF (reference sequence). As DNA, the CDR3 is TGTGCCACCAGCAGAGAAAGGAGGAACACTGAAGCTTTCTTT. Its translation: CATSRERRNTEAFF.

V gene TRBV6-5 combines with J gene TRBJ2-6; D uncertain. CDR1 is MNHEY and CDR2 is SVGAGI in the germline V gene. The CDR3 consists of 14 residues. Trimming stripped 5 bases from V and 0 bases from J, with 5 bases between. This CDR3 reads CASSDNSGANVLTF. The CDR3 region has the DNA TGTGCCAGCAGTGACAACTCTGGGGCCAACGTCCTGACTTTC.

V and J are TRBV9 and TRBJ1-2; TRBD1 agrees at 9 bases. The V gene's germline CDR1 is SGDLS and CDR2 YYNGEE. This CDR3 has 14 amino acids. Losses at the gene ends were 4 bases for V and 4 bases for J; bases not matched to a gene: 5. The chain's CDR3 is CASSITGQGYGYTF. CDR3 DNA sequence: TGTGCCAGCAGCATCACGGGACAGGGCTATGGCTACACCTTC.

This rearrangement joins TRBV11-2 to TRBJ2-1; TRBD2 matches at 10 bases. The CDR3 is 15 residues long. V was pared by 1 base and J by 9 bases, with 6 bases of the junction left unmatched. Germline CDR1 reads SGHAT; CDR2 reads FQNNGV. CDR3 amino acids: CASSLVSGGATEQFF. The CDR3 DNA reads TGTGCCAGCAGCTTAGTCAGCGGGGGGGCCACTGAGCAGTTCTTC.

CDR3 DNA sequence: TGTGCCAGCAGCCCGGGACTGGGTGCTGAAGCTTTCTTT. This gives the protein CASSPGLGAEAFF. The rearrangement uses TRBV5-4 and TRBJ1-1; D perhaps matches TRBD1 (5 bases). The CDR3 spans 13 residues. The germline gives CDR1 SGHNT, CDR2 YYREEE (reference sequence). V lost 4 bases and J 6 bases, leaving 13 bases between the germline ends.

The CDR3 loop reads CASSEWGGNGNYGYTF. Written as DNA, the CDR3 is TGTGCCAGCAGTGAATGGGGCGGGAACGGTAACTATGGCTACACCTTC. V is TRBV2 and J is TRBJ1-2; D might be TRBD1 (5 bases). The V end lost 2 bases, the J end lost 1 base, and 14 bases lay between the germline ends. The CDR3 extends over 16 amino acids. From germline, CDR1 is SNHLY and CDR2 FYNNEI.

The gene calls are TRBV11-3 and TRBJ2-5, with D possibly matching TRBD1 (5 bases). V lost 5 bases to trimming and J lost 4 bases, with 11 bases between them. This CDR3 region has 13 residues. Germline V gene lookup returns CDR1 SGHNT and CDR2 YENEEA. CDR3 coding DNA: TGTGCCAGCAGCCGTGGACAAACAGAGACCCAGTACTTC. Protein: CASSRGQTETQYF.

The V and J genes are TRBV28 and TRBJ2-5; 10 bases are a match to TRBD1. Germline V CDR1 and CDR2: MDHEN, SYDVKM. This CDR3 has 15 amino acids. Germline trimming cut 6 bases from V and 6 bases from J; bases unmatched to any gene: 10. Here the CDR3 reads CASSAGTGVRKTQYF. The CDR3 DNA follows: TGTGCCAGCAGCGCCGGGACAGGGGTTCGAAAGACCCAGTACTTC.